Listed below are T cell receptor beta chains from one sample, sequenced in a study of blood T cell repertoires in COVID-19. Profiled with immunoSEQ multiplex PCR; TCRdb holds only in-frame clones, not every one. The profile shows 130,000 to 150,000 clones, roughly 80% of them singletons. Sequenced: peripheral blood. The source of these receptors is a human donor in a cohort sampled during active COVID-19. Each CDR3 is given with its conserved first and last residue. D genes are given only for firm matches. For some rows the clone size is stated as once, few or many, or as a class when expanded; others skip it.

len,j_gene,v_gene,abundance,d_gene,CDR3aa,CDR3nt
14,TRBJ2-7,TRBV15,once,TRBD2,CATSRDRGVDEQYF,TGTGCCACCAGCAGAGATCGGGGGGTCGACGAGCAGTACTTC
13,TRBJ1-2,TRBV10-3,NA,NA,CAISYSANYGYTF,TGTGCCATCAGTTATTCAGCTAACTATGGCTACACCTTC
13,TRBJ1-1,TRBV12-3/TRBV12-4,NA,NA,CASRAPKNTEAFF,TGTGCCAGCAGGGCCCCGAAGAACACTGAAGCTTTCTTT
17,TRBJ2-1,TRBV15,once,TRBD1,CATSRDFGTESYNEQFF,TGTGCCACCAGCAGAGATTTCGGGACAGAATCATACAATGAGCAGTTCTTC
16,TRBJ2-6,TRBV28,few,NA,CASSFTQISGANVLTF,TGTGCCAGCAGTTTTACCCAGATATCTGGGGCCAACGTCCTGACTTTC
13,TRBJ1-2,TRBV30,NA,TRBD1,CAWNPGQGFGYTF,TGTGCCTGGAACCCCGGACAGGGGTTTGGCTACACCTTC
14,TRBJ2-7,TRBV7-9,NA,TRBD1,CASSSGQDPYEQYF,TGTGCCAGCAGCTCAGGACAGGACCCCTACGAGCAGTACTTC
15,TRBJ2-7,TRBV7-7,NA,NA,CASSLRAQGSDEQYF,TGTGCCAGCAGCTTAAGGGCTCAGGGGAGCGACGAGCAGTACTTC
14,TRBJ2-3,TRBV11-1,NA,NA,CASSLVTGTDTQYF,TGTGCCAGCAGCTTAGTAACAGGCACAGATACGCAGTATTTT
19,TRBJ2-3,TRBV7-9,NA,TRBD2,CASSGTSGALRPSTDTQYF,TGTGCCAGCAGCGGGACTAGCGGGGCCCTGAGGCCTAGCACAGATACGCAGTATTTT
13,TRBJ1-2,TRBV2,NA,TRBD1,CASSLGQVERYTF,TGTGCCAGCAGTTTGGGACAGGTCGAGCGCTACACCTTC
16,TRBJ2-2,TRBV7-8,NA,TRBD2,CASSQIAGDRTGELFF,TGTGCCAGCAGCCAAATAGCGGGGGACCGCACCGGGGAGCTGTTTTTT
14,TRBJ1-1,TRBV6-1,few,NA,CASSEDRVNTEAFF,TGTGCCAGCAGTGAAGACAGGGTGAACACTGAAGCTTTCTTT
20,TRBJ2-2,TRBV5-1,NA,TRBD2,CASSLVGRLAGEANTGELFF,TGCGCCAGCAGCTTGGTGGGTCGGCTAGCGGGAGAAGCGAACACCGGGGAGCTGTTTTTT
17,TRBJ2-1,TRBV9,NA,TRBD2,CASSPPLGLAEDNEQFF,TGTGCCAGCAGCCCCCCTTTGGGACTAGCGGAAGACAATGAGCAGTTCTTC
13,TRBJ1-2,TRBV14,once,NA,CASSQDRLYGYTF,TGTGCCAGCAGCCAAGATCGACTCTATGGCTACACCTTC
13,TRBJ2-1,TRBV7-9,once,NA,CASSLDSGTLQFF,TGTGCCAGCAGCTTAGACTCCGGGACTCTCCAGTTCTTC
18,TRBJ2-3,TRBV6-6,NA,TRBD1,CASSPRVAGGQNPNTQYF,TGTGCCAGCAGTCCCCGGGTAGCAGGGGGCCAAAACCCCAATACGCAGTATTTT
14,TRBJ1-2,TRBV28,NA,NA,CASTWTEPNYGYTF,TGTGCCAGCACTTGGACAGAACCTAACTATGGCTACACCTTC
16,TRBJ1-2,TRBV3-1/TRBV3-2,NA,NA,CASRGRAGVVPELYTF,TGTGCCAGCAGGGGGAGGGCAGGCGTCGTCCCAGAGCTTTACACCTTC
14,TRBJ1-5,TRBV20-1,NA,NA,CSASSDRLGQPQHF,TGCAGTGCTAGTAGCGACAGGTTAGGTCAGCCCCAGCATTTT
14,TRBJ2-5,TRBV2,few,NA,CASSEWQLGETQYF,TGTGCCAGCAGTGAATGGCAGCTCGGGGAGACCCAGTACTTC
13,TRBJ1-5,TRBV7-8,few,NA,CASSPRSGQPQHF,TGTGCCAGCAGCCCGCGGAGTGGACAGCCCCAGCATTTT
17,TRBJ2-1,TRBV6-2/TRBV6-3,NA,TRBD2,CASSYSPGAGGRDEQFF,TGTGCCAGCAGTTACTCCCCCGGAGCGGGGGGGCGGGATGAGCAGTTCTTC
13,TRBJ1-2,TRBV5-4,NA,NA,CASSLQGTYGYTF,TGTGCCAGCAGCTTGCAGGGCACCTATGGCTACACCTTC
17,TRBJ2-2,TRBV3-1/TRBV3-2,NA,NA,CASSQVVGGWGTGELFF,TGTGCCAGCAGCCAAGTCGTGGGGGGATGGGGCACCGGGGAGCTGTTTTTT
17,TRBJ2-5,TRBV4-3,NA,NA,CASSQERSRGKGETQYF,TGCGCCAGCAGCCAAGAACGGTCCCGGGGTAAAGGAGAGACCCAGTACTTC
14,TRBJ2-2,TRBV19,NA,NA,CASSVEGGTGELFF,TGTGCCAGTAGTGTCGAAGGGGGCACCGGGGAGCTGTTTTTT
18,TRBJ1-3,TRBV28,few,TRBD1,CASSFEGQGYFSGNTIYF,TGTGCCAGCAGTTTCGAGGGACAGGGGTACTTCTCTGGAAACACCATATATTTT
16,TRBJ2-6,TRBV28,once,NA,CASSLGVFPGANVLTF,TGTGCCAGCAGTCTAGGGGTCTTTCCTGGGGCCAACGTCCTGACTTTC
14,TRBJ2-2,TRBV7-8,NA,TRBD1,CASSLRTGVRELFF,TGTGCCAGCAGCCTGAGGACAGGGGTTAGGGAGCTGTTTTTT
16,TRBJ2-7,TRBV7-6,NA,TRBD1,CASSPSRGTGGYEQYF,TGTGCCAGCAGCCCCAGCAGGGGGACAGGGGGCTACGAGCAGTACTTC
16,TRBJ2-3,TRBV6-1,NA,TRBD2,CASSEAASGGTDTQYF,TGTGCCAGCAGTGAAGCGGCTAGCGGGGGCACAGATACGCAGTATTTT
17,TRBJ2-3,TRBV5-8,NA,TRBD2,CASSLASGELITDTQYF,TGTGCCAGCAGCTTGGCTAGCGGGGAGCTGATCACAGATACGCAGTATTTT
15,TRBJ1-6,TRBV9,once,TRBD1,CASSARTGANSPLHF,TGTGCCAGCAGCGCCAGGACAGGGGCTAATTCACCCCTCCACTTT
15,TRBJ2-2,TRBV7-2,NA,TRBD1,CASSRDREGTGELFF,TGTGCCAGCAGCAGGGACAGGGAAGGGACCGGGGAGCTGTTTTTT
14,TRBJ2-7,TRBV5-4,NA,NA,CASSRPTSSHEQYF,TGTGCCAGCAGCCGACCTACTAGCTCTCACGAGCAGTACTTC
16,TRBJ2-1,TRBV28,once,TRBD1,CASTRGTGQGKNEQFF,TGTGCCAGCACTCGGGGGACGGGACAGGGGAAGAATGAGCAGTTCTTC
12,TRBJ1-4,TRBV11-3,NA,NA,CASSLQEEKLFF,TGTGCCAGCAGCTTACAGGAAGAAAAACTGTTTTTT
13,TRBJ1-2,TRBV6-2/TRBV6-3,NA,NA,CASSFKGANGYTF,TGTGCCAGCAGCTTCAAAGGGGCGAACGGCTACACCTTC
14,TRBJ2-3,TRBV7-2,NA,NA,CASSFYRATDTQYF,TGTGCCAGCAGCTTTTACAGGGCCACAGATACGCAGTATTTT
16,TRBJ1-5,TRBV5-8,NA,NA,CASQAWGGYSNQPQHF,TGTGCCAGCCAAGCTTGGGGGGGGTATAGCAATCAGCCCCAGCATTTT
12,TRBJ2-5,TRBV10-3,NA,NA,CAISVEGETQYF,TGTGCCATCAGTGTGGAGGGAGAGACCCAGTACTTC
17,TRBJ2-5,TRBV14,NA,NA,CASSQDWQGGRFETQYF,TGTGCCAGCAGCCAAGACTGGCAGGGGGGCCGGTTTGAGACCCAGTACTTC
15,TRBJ1-4,TRBV7-9,NA,NA,CASSLVGRGDEKLFF,TGTGCCAGCAGCTTAGTTGGACGGGGGGATGAAAAACTGTTTTTT
20,TRBJ1-1,TRBV13,NA,NA,CASSLDLLSTGRYGNTEAFF,TGTGCCAGCAGCTTGGACCTCCTTTCGACAGGCCGTTACGGGAACACTGAAGCTTTCTTT
13,TRBJ2-3,TRBV15,once,NA,CATKLQGTDTQYF,TGTGCCACCAAACTACAGGGCACAGATACGCAGTATTTT
13,TRBJ2-7,TRBV11-3,NA,TRBD1,CASSLGTDYEQYF,TGTGCCAGCAGCTTGGGGACAGACTACGAGCAGTACTTC
15,TRBJ1-2,TRBV5-1,NA,TRBD1,CASSLQGAESYGYTF,TGCGCCAGCAGCTTGCAGGGGGCAGAGAGCTATGGCTACACCTTC
16,TRBJ2-5,TRBV28,NA,TRBD1,CASSPRPGQGRKTQYF,TGTGCCAGCAGCCCCAGACCGGGACAGGGGAGGAAGACCCAGTACTTC
18,TRBJ2-7,TRBV5-1,NA,TRBD2,CASSLRTSGGLYGYEQYF,TGCGCCAGCAGCCTTCGGACTAGCGGGGGCCTTTATGGCTACGAGCAGTACTTC
12,TRBJ2-7,TRBV30,once,NA,CAWTRTEYEQYF,TGTGCCTGGACCAGGACTGAATACGAGCAGTACTTC
15,TRBJ2-2,TRBV7-2,NA,NA,CASSLGNPNTGELFF,TGTGCCAGCAGCCTCGGTAACCCGAACACCGGGGAGCTGTTTTTT
14,TRBJ2-3,TRBV2,NA,TRBD2,CASSVGLAGDTQYF,TGTGCCAGCAGTGTGGGACTAGCAGGCGATACGCAGTATTTT